Below, 22 T cell receptor beta chains from the same sample are listed, as sequenced in a study of cytomegalovirus exposure and HLA in healthy donors. PCR primers comprised 60 Vbeta and 13 Jbeta primers. Sequenced by immunoSEQ multiplex PCR; TCRdb stores in-frame clones only, minus some. The top ten clones hold less than 4.5% of a sample with around 100,000 clones, about three quarters of them seen once. The specimen was PBMCs. The receptor set was obtained from a man between 35 and 55 years old in good health and CMV-seronegative.

This clone was observed a handful of times. Within the sample, other DNA sequences also encode this same CDR3. The chain is built from TRBV5-1 and TRBJ1-1; D is possibly TRBD1 (5 bases). CDR3 length: 14 amino acids. The V gene's germline CDR1 is SGHRS and CDR2 YFSETQ. Between the trimmed V and J ends, which lost 0 bases and 4 bases, there was a span of 10 bases. In DNA, the CDR3 is TGCGCCAGCAGCTTGGTTGAAAGGGGCACTGAAGCTTTCTTT. Its translation: CASSLVERGTEAFF.

This clone was seen only once. The chain couples TRBV28 to TRBJ1-2; no clear D. V was cut by 4 bases and J by 2 bases, with 11 bases left in between. Germline CDR1 MDHEN, CDR2 SYDVKM. This CDR3 region has 14 residues. CDR3 DNA: TGTGCCAGCAGTTATTTGGGCCCGAACTATGGCTACACCTTC. Translating gives CASSYLGPNYGYTF.

The chain joins TRBV7-9 to TRBJ1-1; tentatively, D is TRBD1 (5 bases). The CDR3 is 16 amino acids. Germline V CDR1 and CDR2: SEHNR, FQNEAQ (reference sequence). Trimming removed 4 bases from V and 2 bases from J, with 17 bases in between. DNA of the CDR3: TGTGCCAGCAGCTCCCGGTTTGGGGCCATCAACACTGAAGCTTTCTTT. It yields the protein CASSSRFGAINTEAFF.

The chain combines TRBV5-6 with TRBJ2-3, with TRBD2 matching over 9 bases. The V segment lost 2 bases and the J segment 4 bases; nucleotides outside the gene matches: 2. The CDR3 contains 14 residues. Germline loops: CDR1 SGHDT, CDR2 YYEEEE. The CDR3 coding sequence is TGTGCCAGCAGCTTAGGGACTAGCCCAGATACGCAGTATTTT. Translating it yields CASSLGTSPDTQYF.

The V call is TRBV7-6, the J call TRBJ2-5, with TRBD2 identical over 11 bases. CDR1 and CDR2 (germline): SGHVS, FNYEAQ. The ends lost 7 bases at V and 0 bases at J; junction bases unmatched: 7. This CDR3 has 16 residues. This chain's CDR3 is CASIQTSGTYQETQYF. CDR3 coding DNA: TGTGCCAGCATCCAGACTAGCGGGACTTACCAAGAGACCCAGTACTTC.

V gene TRBV5-1 combines with J gene TRBJ2-7, with 7 bases identical to TRBD1. J lost 4 bases, V lost 1 base, and 8 bases had no gene match. The CDR3 is made up of 15 amino acids. Germline values: CDR1 SGHRS, CDR2 YFSETQ. CDR3 DNA: TGCGCCAGCAGCTTGTTGGAACAGGGGTTTTACGAGCAGTACTTC. Protein sequence: CASSLLEQGFYEQYF.

The chain links TRBV6-1 to TRBJ2-3; 8 bases agree with TRBD2. The CDR3 length is 15 residues. Germline values: CDR1 MNHNS, CDR2 SASEGT. The ends lost 3 bases at V and 5 bases at J; junction bases unmatched: 7. The CDR3 region has the DNA TGTGCCAGCAGTGACAGGGCGGGGGGTATAGATACGCAGTATTTT. Protein product: CASSDRAGGIDTQYF.

This chain joins TRBV5-4 and TRBJ1-1, with TRBD1 matching 10 bases. The V gene's germline CDR1 is SGHNT and CDR2 YYREEE (reference sequence). CDR3 size: 15 residues. V lost 5 bases and J lost 5; bases outside the gene matches: 9. The CDR3 spells CASRSLGQGGTEAFF. CDR3 nucleotides: TGTGCCAGCAGGTCGCTTGGACAGGGGGGGACTGAAGCTTTCTTT. Full variable domain (missing parts from reference TRBV5-4 and TRBJ1-1): ETGVTQSPTHLIKTRGQQVTLRCSSQSGHNTVSWYQQALGQGPQFIFQYYREEENGRGNFPPRFSGLQFPNYSSELNVNALELDDSALYLCASRSLGQGGTEAFFGQGTRLTVV.

V is TRBV6-1 and J is TRBJ1-5; no definite D call. Germline V CDR1 and CDR2: MNHNS, SASEGT. V lost 6 bases and J 1 base, leaving 13 bases between the germline ends. This CDR3 spans 15 amino acids. Here the CDR3 DNA reads TGTGCCAGCAGATGGGGAAGCGGAAGCAATCAGCCCCAGCATTTT. Translation gives CASRWGSGSNQPQHF.

This clone was counted only a few times. The rearrangement links TRBV7-8 to TRBJ2-1; 7 positions agree with TRBD1. The CDR3 spans 15 residues. Germline CDR1 and CDR2: SGHVS and FQNEAQ. With 3 bases clipped from V and 4 bases from J, the junction kept 6 bases outside the gene matches. For the CDR3, the DNA is TGTGCCAGCAGCTTCGGGACAGCATCATACAATGAGCAGTTCTTC. Translation gives CASSFGTASYNEQFF.

The chain has TRBV4-3 and TRBJ2-5, with TRBD2 identical over 11 bases. The CDR3 is 18 amino acids. Germline lookup yields CDR1 LGHNA and CDR2 YSLEER. The V gene end was trimmed by 3 bases and the J gene end by 1 base; junction bases not matched to a gene: 10. This CDR3 reads CASSHRGPSGGTQETQYF. The CDR3 nucleotides are TGCGCCAGCAGCCACAGGGGCCCTAGCGGGGGGACCCAAGAGACCCAGTACTTC.

This rearrangement joins TRBV4-1 to TRBJ2-3; 10 bases are shared with TRBD1. Germline CDR1 and CDR2: MGHRA and YSYEKL. The CDR3 extends over 16 amino acids. The V segment lost 5 bases and the J segment 1 base; nucleotides outside the gene matches: 6. CDR3: CASSNPTGGRTDTQYF. The CDR3 nucleotides read TGCGCCAGCAGCAACCCGACAGGGGGCCGCACAGATACGCAGTATTTT.

The chain links TRBV5-1 to TRBJ2-7; 9 bases fit TRBD2. The CDR3 sequence is 17 residues long. Germline CDR1 and CDR2: SGHRS and YFSETQ. After removal of 4 bases from V and 5 bases from J, the junction contained 16 bases not matched to a gene. As DNA, the CDR3 is TGCGCCAGCAGCCCGGGGGCGGGGGGGCCGATATTTGACGAGCAGTACTTC. This gives the protein CASSPGAGGPIFDEQYF.

This clone was counted once. The genes are TRBV19 and TRBJ1-1; 9 nucleotides match TRBD1. This CDR3 spans 14 amino acids. Trimming removed 4 bases from V and 8 bases from J; junction bases left unmatched: 8. Germline V lookup: CDR1 LNHDA, CDR2 SQIVND (reference sequence). CDR3 nucleotides: TGTGCCAGTAGTACGAGTCCCGGGACAGGGGAAGCTTTCTTT. Protein product: CASSTSPGTGEAFF.

CDR3 in amino acids: CASSPVGGGFEAFF. The CDR3 DNA reads TGTGCCAGCAGCCCCGTGGGTGGGGGCTTTGAAGCTTTCTTT. The rearrangement uses TRBV7-8 and TRBJ1-1; perhaps TRBD1 as D (6 bases). CDR1 is SGHVS and CDR2 is FQNEAQ in the germline V gene. Between the trimmed V and J ends, which lost 5 bases and 7 bases, there was a span of 17 bases. The CDR3 spans 14 residues.

This clone was picked up a small number of times. This chain connects TRBV28 to TRBJ2-1; 10 positions agree with TRBD2. The CDR3 loop spans 15 amino acids. Per the germline V gene, CDR1 is MDHEN and CDR2 is SYDVKM. The trim removed 5 bases at V and 2 bases at J, leaving 3 bases unmatched. CDR3 sequence reads: CASSLSGGTYNEQFF. The DNA for the CDR3 is TGTGCCAGCAGTCTTAGCGGGGGGACCTACAATGAGCAGTTCTTC.

The chain couples TRBV4-2 to TRBJ2-7; 9 bases align to TRBD2. Losses at the gene ends were 0 bases for V and 4 bases for J; bases not matched to a gene: 4. There are 15 residues in the CDR3. From germline, CDR1 is LGHNA and CDR2 YNFKEQ. As DNA, the CDR3 is TGTGCCAGCAGCCAAGATGGACTAGCGCGGTACGAGCAGTACTTC. Translation: CASSQDGLARYEQYF.

This clone was seen only a few times. The V and J genes are TRBV5-4 and TRBJ1-4; D perhaps matches TRBD1 (5 bases). The CDR3 is 13 amino acids. Trimming removed 0 bases from V and 8 bases from J, with 8 bases in between. Looked up from germline, CDR1 is SGHNT and CDR2 is YYREEE (reference sequence). CDR3 loop: CASSLAEGEKLFF. CDR3 in DNA: TGTGCCAGCAGCTTGGCGGAGGGGGAAAAACTGTTTTTT.

This clone was recorded a few times. V gene TRBV5-1 combines with J gene TRBJ1-2, with TRBD1 matching 10 bases. Germline V gene sequence: CDR1 SGHRS, CDR2 YFSETQ. V trimming: 7 bases; J trimming: 7 bases; junction bases outside the gene matches: 10. CDR3 size: 14 residues. CDR3 sequence (DNA): TGCGCCAGCGAGACTGGGACAGGGGTATTTGGCTACACCTTC. This codes for CASETGTGVFGYTF.

V gene TRBV15 combines with J gene TRBJ2-3, with 8 positions matching TRBD2. Germline CDR1 is LNHNV and CDR2 is YYDKDF (reference sequence). J gave up 3 bases and V 0 bases, and 2 bases lay outside the gene matches. This CDR3 is 15 amino acids long. The CDR3, as DNA: TGTGCCACCAGCAGAGAGGCGGGGGGTACAGATACGCAGTATTTT. It yields the protein CATSREAGGTDTQYF.

V and J are TRBV5-1 and TRBJ1-3, with D possibly TRBD1 on 6 matching bases. V lost 3 bases, J lost 8 bases, and 9 bases lay in between. The CDR3 consists of 12 residues. The V gene's germline CDR1 is SGHRS and CDR2 YFSETQ. CDR3 sequence (DNA): TGCGCCAGCAGCTCCAGGGGAGACACCATATATTTT. Its translation: CASSSRGDTIYF.

The chain has TRBV6-1 and TRBJ2-7, with D possibly matching TRBD1 (5 bases). The CDR3 loop spans 14 amino acids. Germline CDR1 is MNHNS and CDR2 is SASEGT. V dropped 6 bases and J dropped 4 bases, with 16 bases sitting between them. The CDR3, as DNA: TGTGCCAGCAGGCTTCAGGGTTTGTCGTACGAGCAGTACTTC. Translating it yields CASRLQGLSYEQYF.